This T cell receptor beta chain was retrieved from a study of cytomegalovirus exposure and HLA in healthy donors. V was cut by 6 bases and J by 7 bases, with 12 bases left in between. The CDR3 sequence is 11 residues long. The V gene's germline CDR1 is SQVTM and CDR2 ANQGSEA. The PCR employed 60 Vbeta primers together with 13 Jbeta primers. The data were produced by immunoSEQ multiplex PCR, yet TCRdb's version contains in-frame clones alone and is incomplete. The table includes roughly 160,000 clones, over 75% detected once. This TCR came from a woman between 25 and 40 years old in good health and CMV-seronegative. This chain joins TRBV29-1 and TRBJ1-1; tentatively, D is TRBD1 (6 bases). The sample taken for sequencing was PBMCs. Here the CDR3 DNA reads TGCAGCGTCGCCGGGACACGTGAAGCTTTCTTT. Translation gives CSVAGTREAFF. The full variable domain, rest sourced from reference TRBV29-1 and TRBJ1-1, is SAVISQKPSRDICQRGTSLTIQCQVDSQVTMMFWYRQQPGQSLTLIATANQGSEATYESGFVIDKFPISRPNLTFSTLTVSNMSPEDSSIYLCSVAGTREAFFGQGTRLTVV.